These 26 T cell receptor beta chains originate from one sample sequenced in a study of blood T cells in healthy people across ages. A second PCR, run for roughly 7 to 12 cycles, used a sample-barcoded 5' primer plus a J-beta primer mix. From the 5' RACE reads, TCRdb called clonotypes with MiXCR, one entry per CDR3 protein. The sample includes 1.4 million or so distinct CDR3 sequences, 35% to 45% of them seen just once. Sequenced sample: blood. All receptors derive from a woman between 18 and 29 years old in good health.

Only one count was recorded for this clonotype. CDR3 sequence reads: CAIREGLGTDEQYF. CDR3 DNA sequence: TGTGCCATCAGGGAAGGACTTGGGACGGACGAGCAGTACTTC. This rearrangement joins TRBV10-3 to TRBJ2-5; D is tentatively TRBD1 or TRBD2 (5 bases each). The end of the DNA aligns better with TRBJ2-7, so the J call may be wrong. The CDR3 covers 14 residues. Germline-derived CDR1 and CDR2 are ENHRY and SYGVKD.

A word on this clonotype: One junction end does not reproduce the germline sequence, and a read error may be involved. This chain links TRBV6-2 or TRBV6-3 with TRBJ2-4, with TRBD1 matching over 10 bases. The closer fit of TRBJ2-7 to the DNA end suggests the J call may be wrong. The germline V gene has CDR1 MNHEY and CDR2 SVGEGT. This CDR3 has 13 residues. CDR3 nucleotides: TGTGCCGGCAGGGGACAGGGGATCTACGAGCAGTACTTC. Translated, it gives CAGRGQGIYEQYF.

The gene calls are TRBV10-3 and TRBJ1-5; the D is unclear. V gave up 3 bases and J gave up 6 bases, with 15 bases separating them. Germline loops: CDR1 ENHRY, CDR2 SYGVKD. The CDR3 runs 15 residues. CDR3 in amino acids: CAISDEARLGQPQHF. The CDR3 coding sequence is TGTGCCATCAGTGATGAGGCTAGATTGGGTCAGCCCCAGCATTTT.

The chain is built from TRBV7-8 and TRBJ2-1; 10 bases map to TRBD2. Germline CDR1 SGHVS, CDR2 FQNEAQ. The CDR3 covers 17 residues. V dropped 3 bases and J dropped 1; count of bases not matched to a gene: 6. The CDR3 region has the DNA TGTGCCAGCAGCTTGCAGCGGGAGGGCGTTTCCTACAATGAGCAGTTCTTC. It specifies CASSLQREGVSYNEQFF.

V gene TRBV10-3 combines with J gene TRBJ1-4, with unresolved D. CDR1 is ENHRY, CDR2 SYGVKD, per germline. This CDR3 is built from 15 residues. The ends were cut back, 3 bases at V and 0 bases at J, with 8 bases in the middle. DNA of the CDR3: TGTGCCATCAGTGACCGACACTCAACTAATGAAAAACTGTTTTTT. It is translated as CAISDRHSTNEKLFF.

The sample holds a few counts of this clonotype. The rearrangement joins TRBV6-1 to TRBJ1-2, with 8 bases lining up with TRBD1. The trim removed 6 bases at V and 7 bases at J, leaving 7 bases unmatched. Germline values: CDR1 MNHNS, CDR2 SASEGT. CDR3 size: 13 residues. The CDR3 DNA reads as TGTGCCAGCAGGATGGACAGGGCTGCTGGCTACACCTTC. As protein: CASRMDRAAGYTF.

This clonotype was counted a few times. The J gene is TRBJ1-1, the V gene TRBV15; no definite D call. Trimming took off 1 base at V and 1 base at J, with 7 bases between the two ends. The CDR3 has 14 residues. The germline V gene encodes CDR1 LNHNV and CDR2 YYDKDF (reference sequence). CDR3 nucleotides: TGTGCCACCAGCAGAGGGGAGAGGAACACTGAAGCTTTCTTT. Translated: CATSRGERNTEAFF.

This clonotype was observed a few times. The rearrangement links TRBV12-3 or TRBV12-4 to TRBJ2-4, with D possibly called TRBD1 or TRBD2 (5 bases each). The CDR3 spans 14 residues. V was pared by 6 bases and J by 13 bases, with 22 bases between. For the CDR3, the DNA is TGTGCCAGCAGCTCCCCGGGACCCATAGTGAGCCAGTACTTC. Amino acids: CASSSPGPIVSQYF.

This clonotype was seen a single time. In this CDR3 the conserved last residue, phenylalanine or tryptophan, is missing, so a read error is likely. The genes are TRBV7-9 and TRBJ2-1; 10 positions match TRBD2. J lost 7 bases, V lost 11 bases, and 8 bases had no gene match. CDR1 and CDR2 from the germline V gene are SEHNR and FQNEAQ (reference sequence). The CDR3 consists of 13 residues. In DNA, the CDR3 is TGTGCCGGGAGCGGGAGGGTTGCGAATGAGCAGTTCTTG. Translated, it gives CAGSGRVANEQFL.

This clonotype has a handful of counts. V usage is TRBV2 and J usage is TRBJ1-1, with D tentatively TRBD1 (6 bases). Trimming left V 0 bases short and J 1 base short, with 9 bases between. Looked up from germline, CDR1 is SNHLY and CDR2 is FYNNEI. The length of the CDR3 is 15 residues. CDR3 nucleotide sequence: TGTGCCAGCAGTGAAGCCCCCAGGGGGAACACTGAAGCTTTCTTT. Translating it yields CASSEAPRGNTEAFF.

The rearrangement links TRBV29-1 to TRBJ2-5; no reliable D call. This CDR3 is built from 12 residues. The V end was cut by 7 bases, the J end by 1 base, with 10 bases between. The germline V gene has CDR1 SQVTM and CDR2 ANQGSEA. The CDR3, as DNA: TGCAGCGCGGAAATTTTCCAAGAGACCCAGTACTTC. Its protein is CSAEIFQETQYF.

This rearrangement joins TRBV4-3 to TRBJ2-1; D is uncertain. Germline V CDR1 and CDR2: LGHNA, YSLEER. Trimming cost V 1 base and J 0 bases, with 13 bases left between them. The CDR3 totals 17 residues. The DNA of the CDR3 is TGCGCCAGCAGCCAAGTACCCCACCGGACCTCCTACAATGAGCAGTTCTTC. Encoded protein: CASSQVPHRTSYNEQFF.

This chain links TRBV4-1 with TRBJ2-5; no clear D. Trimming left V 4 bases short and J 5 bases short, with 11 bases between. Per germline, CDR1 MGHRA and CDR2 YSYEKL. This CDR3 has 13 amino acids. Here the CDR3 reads CASSPGSVETQYF. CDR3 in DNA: TGCGCCAGCAGCCCTGGCAGTGTGGAGACCCAGTACTTC.

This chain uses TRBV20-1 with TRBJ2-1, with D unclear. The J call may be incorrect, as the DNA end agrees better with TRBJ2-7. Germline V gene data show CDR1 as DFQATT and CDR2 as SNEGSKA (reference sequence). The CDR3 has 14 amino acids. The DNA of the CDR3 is TGCAGTGCTAGAGATTTGAACAGTTACAATGAGCAGTACTTC. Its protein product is CSARDLNSYNEQYF.

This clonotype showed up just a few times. The CDR3 DNA is TGCAGCGTCGTACCGGGACTAGGGTTCAATGAGCAGTACTTC. Translating gives CSVVPGLGFNEQYF. V gene TRBV29-1 combines with J gene TRBJ2-7, with 8 nucleotides matching TRBD2. V trimming: 6 bases; J trimming: 7 bases; junction bases outside the gene matches: 14. CDR1 and CDR2 from the germline V gene are SQVTM and ANQGSEA. The CDR3 runs 14 residues.

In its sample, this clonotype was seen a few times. The CDR3 DNA reads as TGTGCCATCAGTGCGGAGACCCGGGGGACTGAAGCTTTCTTT. Amino acids: CAISAETRGTEAFF. The chain joins TRBV10-3 to TRBJ1-1; a possible D gene is TRBD1 (5 bases). Trimming stripped 4 bases from V and 5 bases from J, with 14 bases between. This CDR3 comprises 14 residues. CDR1 is ENHRY, CDR2 SYGVKD, per germline.

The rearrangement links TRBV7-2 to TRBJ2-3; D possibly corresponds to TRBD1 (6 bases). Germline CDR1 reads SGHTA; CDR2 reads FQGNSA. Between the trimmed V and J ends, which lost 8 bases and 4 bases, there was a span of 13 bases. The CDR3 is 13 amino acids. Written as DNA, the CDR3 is TGTGCCAGCCGGGACATAATCCCAGATACGCAGTATTTT. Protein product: CASRDIIPDTQYF.

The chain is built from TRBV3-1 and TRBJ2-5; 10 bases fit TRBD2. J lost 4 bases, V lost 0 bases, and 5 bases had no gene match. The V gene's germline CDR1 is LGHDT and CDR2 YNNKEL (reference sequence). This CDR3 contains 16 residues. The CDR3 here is CASSQDPRLAGETQYF. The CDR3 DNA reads TGTGCCAGCAGCCAAGATCCGAGACTAGCGGGAGAGACCCAGTACTTC.

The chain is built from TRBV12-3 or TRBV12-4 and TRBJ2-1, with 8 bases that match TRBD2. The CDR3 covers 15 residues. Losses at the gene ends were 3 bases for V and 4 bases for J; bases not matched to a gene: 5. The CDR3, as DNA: TGTGCCAGCAGTTTTAGCCTAGCGGGTTACAATGAGCAGTTCTTC. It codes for CASSFSLAGYNEQFF.

The DNA of the CDR3 is TGCGCCAGCAGCTCATTCGGGACGGACAACAATGAGCAGTTCTTC. Encoded protein: CASSSFGTDNNEQFF. The chain carries TRBV5-1 and TRBJ2-1; D may match TRBD1 or TRBD2 (5 bases each). The CDR3 runs to 15 residues. The V and J ends lost 3 bases and 5 bases respectively, with 15 bases between them. Germline V gene sequence: CDR1 SGHRS, CDR2 YFSETQ.

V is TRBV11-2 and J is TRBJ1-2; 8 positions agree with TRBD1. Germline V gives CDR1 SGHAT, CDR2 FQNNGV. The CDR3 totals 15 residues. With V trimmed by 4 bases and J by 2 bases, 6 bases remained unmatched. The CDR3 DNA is TGTGCCAGCAGCTCTAGACAGGGGCACAACTATGGCTACACCTTC. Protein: CASSSRQGHNYGYTF.

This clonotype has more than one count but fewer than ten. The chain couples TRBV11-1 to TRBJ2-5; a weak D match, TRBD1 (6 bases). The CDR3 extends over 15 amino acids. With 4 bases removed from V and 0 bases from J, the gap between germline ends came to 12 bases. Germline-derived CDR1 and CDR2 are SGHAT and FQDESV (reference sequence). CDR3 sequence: CASSSAGADQETQYF. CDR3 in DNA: TGTGCCAGCAGCTCAGCAGGGGCAGACCAAGAGACCCAGTACTTC. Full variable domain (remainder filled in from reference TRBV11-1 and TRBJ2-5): EAEVAQSPRYKITEKSQAVAFWCDPISGHATLYWYRQILGQGPELLVQFQDESVVDDSQLPKDRFSAERLKGVDSTLKIQPAELGDSAMYLCASSSAGADQETQYFGPGTRLLVL.

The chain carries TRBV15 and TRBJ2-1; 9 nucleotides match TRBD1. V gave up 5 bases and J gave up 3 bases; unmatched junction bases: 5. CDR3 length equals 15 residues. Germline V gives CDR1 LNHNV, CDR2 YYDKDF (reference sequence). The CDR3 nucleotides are TGTGCCACCAGCCCTCGACAGGGGGGCTACAATGAGCAGTTCTTC. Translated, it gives CATSPRQGGYNEQFF.

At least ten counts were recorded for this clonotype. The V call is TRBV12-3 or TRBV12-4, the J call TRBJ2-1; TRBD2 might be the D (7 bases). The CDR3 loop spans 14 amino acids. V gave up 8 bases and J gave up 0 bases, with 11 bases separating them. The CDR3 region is CASAGAVSYNEQFF. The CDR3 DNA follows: TGTGCCAGCGCGGGGGCGGTCTCCTACAATGAGCAGTTCTTC.

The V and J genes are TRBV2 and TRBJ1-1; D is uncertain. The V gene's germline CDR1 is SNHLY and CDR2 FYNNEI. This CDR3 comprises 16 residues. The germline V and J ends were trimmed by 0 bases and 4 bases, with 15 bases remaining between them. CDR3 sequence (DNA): TGTGCCAGCAGTGAAGCGCTTAACAGACTGCTCACTGAAGCTTTCTTT. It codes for CASSEALNRLLTEAFF.

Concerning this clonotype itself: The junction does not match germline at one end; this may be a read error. In DNA, the CDR3 is TGTGCCAGCAGTCGGGCCACAGGGAGGACATACAATGAGCAGTGCTTC. Translation: CASSRATGRTYNEQCF. The V gene is TRBV6-5, the J gene TRBJ2-1, with D perhaps TRBD1 or TRBD2 (6 bases each). The CDR3 runs to 16 residues. Germline V gene lookup returns CDR1 MNHEY and CDR2 SVGAGI.